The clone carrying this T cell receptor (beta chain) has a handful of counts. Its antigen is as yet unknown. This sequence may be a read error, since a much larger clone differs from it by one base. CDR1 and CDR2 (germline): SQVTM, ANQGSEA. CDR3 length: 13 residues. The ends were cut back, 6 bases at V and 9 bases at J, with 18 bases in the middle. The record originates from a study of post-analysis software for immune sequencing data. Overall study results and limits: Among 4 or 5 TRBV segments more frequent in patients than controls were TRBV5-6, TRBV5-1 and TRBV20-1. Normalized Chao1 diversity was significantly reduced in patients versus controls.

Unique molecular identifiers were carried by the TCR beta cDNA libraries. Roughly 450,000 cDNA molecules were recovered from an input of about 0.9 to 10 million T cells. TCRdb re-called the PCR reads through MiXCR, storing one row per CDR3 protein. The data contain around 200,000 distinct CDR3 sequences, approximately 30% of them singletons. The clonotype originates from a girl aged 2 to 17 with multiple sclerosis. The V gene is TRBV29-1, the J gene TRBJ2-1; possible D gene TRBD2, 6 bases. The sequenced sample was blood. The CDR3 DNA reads TGCAGCGTGGGCTTGATGGGGGGAGGTGAGCAGTTCTTC. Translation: CSVGLMGGGEQFF.